This TCR beta chain is drawn from a study of blood T cell repertoires in COVID-19. CDR1 SGHRS and CDR2 YFSETQ come from the germline V gene. CDR3 length equals 13 residues. Only in-frame clones appear in the TCRdb table, and some are missing; sequencing was by immunoSEQ multiplex PCR. The sample records about 170,000 clones, around nine tenths being singletons. Enrolment of Seattle patients took place during active infection, and they were followed longitudinally. About this clone itself: Germline is not matched at one junction end, which may reflect a read error.

This sequence joins TRBV5-1 and TRBJ2-7, with 9 positions matching TRBD2. This clonotype was sampled from a woman over 75 with COVID-19, enrolled during active disease. The sample consisted of peripheral blood. In DNA, the CDR3 is TGCGCCAGCAGCTTGACTTACCTAGCGGGACCACACTTC. Protein: CASSLTYLAGPHF.